The 26 T cell receptor beta chains listed next were all sequenced from one sample in a study of blood T cell repertoires in COVID-19. The protocol was immunoSEQ multiplex PCR, while the TCRdb copy is restricted to in-frame clones and leaves out a portion. The sample shows 50,000 to 70,000 clones, about 78% of them seen only once. Sequencing used peripheral blood. These receptor sequences come from a man in his forties or fifties with active or convalescent COVID-19.

The chain is built from TRBV12-3 or TRBV12-4 and TRBJ1-2; D is perhaps TRBD1 (6 bases). The V gene lost 6 bases and the J gene lost 2 bases, with 10 bases spanning the gap. The CDR3 length is 13 residues. The CDR3 sequence is CASSTTGNYGYTF. The CDR3 DNA follows: TGTGCCAGCAGCACAACAGGGAACTATGGCTACACCTTC.

This clone was detected once. The chain carries TRBV30 and TRBJ1-2; D ambiguous. V shed 5 bases and J shed 8 bases, with 15 bases lying between them. The CDR3 length is 12 residues. Germline loops: CDR1 GTSNPN, CDR2 SVGIG (reference sequence). The CDR3 coding sequence is TGTGCCTGGGAGGGAGCCCCAGGCGGCTACACCTTC. This codes for CAWEGAPGGYTF.

Written as DNA, the CDR3 is TGTGCCAGCAGTTACTCGGGACAGCGCTACGAGCAGTACTTC. This translates into CASSYSGQRYEQYF. The V and J genes are TRBV6-6 and TRBJ2-7; 7 nucleotides align to TRBD1. The CDR3 totals 14 residues. The trim removed 0 bases at V and 3 bases at J, leaving 2 bases unmatched. Germline CDR1 and CDR2: MNHNY and SVGAGI (reference sequence).

This clone was seen a handful of times. This CDR3 reads CASSLPASGGNRYEQYF. In DNA form, the CDR3 reads TGTGCCAGCAGCTTACCGGCTAGCGGGGGAAACAGGTACGAGCAGTACTTC. V usage is TRBV7-9 and J usage is TRBJ2-7, with TRBD2 identical over 10 bases. This CDR3 region has 17 residues. The junction had 11 bases not matched to a gene; V was cut back by 2 bases and J by 4 bases. Germline V gene sequence: CDR1 SEHNR, CDR2 FQNEAQ (reference sequence).

The chain combines TRBV25-1 with TRBJ2-3; no definite D call. The CDR3 is 14 residues long. The V end lost 4 bases, the J end lost 2 bases, and 10 bases lay between the germline ends. Germline V gene data show CDR1 as MGHDK and CDR2 as SYGVNS. CDR3 sequence: CASSVLDSTDTQYF. DNA for the CDR3: TGTGCCAGCAGTGTTCTCGACTCCACAGATACGCAGTATTTT.

J is TRBJ1-1 and V is TRBV29-1; a weak D match, TRBD1 (5 bases). Trimming removed 4 bases at V and 1 base at J, with 22 bases between. This CDR3 is 17 amino acids long. From germline, CDR1 is SQVTM and CDR2 ANQGSEA. This CDR3 reads CSVVLSSGRTSNTEAFF. CDR3 bases: TGCAGCGTTGTGTTATCGTCGGGCAGGACATCGAACACTGAAGCTTTCTTT.

Only one count was recorded for this clone. The rearrangement links TRBV5-1 to TRBJ1-2; 7 nucleotides align to TRBD1. V shed 4 bases and J 2 bases; nucleotides not matched to a gene: 8. Germline values: CDR1 SGHRS, CDR2 YFSETQ. The CDR3 is made up of 15 amino acids. The CDR3 sequence: CASSTTGASNYGYTF. For the CDR3, the DNA is TGCGCCAGCAGCACCACAGGGGCCTCGAACTATGGCTACACCTTC. Combining the CDR3 with reference TRBV5-1 and TRBJ1-2 gives the whole variable domain KAGVTQTPRYLIKTRGQQVTLSCSPISGHRSVSWYQQTPGQGLQFLFEYFSETQRNKGNFPGRFSGRQFSNSRSEMNVSTLELGDSALYLCASSTTGASNYGYTFGSGTRLTVV.

V and J are TRBV12-5 and TRBJ2-1; D is unclear. The CDR3 loop spans 13 amino acids. Trimming shortened V by 2 bases and J by 0 bases, and 2 bases separated the two germline ends. In germline, CDR1 is LGHNT, CDR2 FRNRAP. The CDR3 bases are TGTGCTAGTGGTTTGCGCTCCTACAATGAGCAGTTCTTC. Translation: CASGLRSYNEQFF.

The chain joins TRBV27 to TRBJ2-1; TRBD2 might be the D (5 bases). This CDR3 is 16 amino acids long. Germline V gives CDR1 MNHEY, CDR2 SMNVEV (reference sequence). Trimming removed 3 bases at V and 7 bases at J, with 19 bases between. CDR3 DNA: TGTGCCAGCAGTTTTTTTATAAAGGCTTCGGGGAATGAGCAGTTCTTC. Protein product: CASSFFIKASGNEQFF.

The rearrangement uses TRBV13 and TRBJ1-6; D might be TRBD1 (5 bases). Deletions cut 0 bases from V and 7 bases from J, with 10 bases between. This CDR3 has 15 residues. CDR1 and CDR2 from the germline V gene are PRHDT and FYEKMQ (reference sequence). CDR3 residues: CASSLGWSGNSPLHF. DNA of the CDR3: TGTGCCAGCAGCTTAGGATGGTCAGGGAATTCACCCCTCCACTTT.

The genes are TRBV6-5 and TRBJ2-3, with 13 bases aligning to TRBD2. There are 15 residues in the CDR3. V was pared by 5 bases and J by 6 bases, with 5 bases of the junction left unmatched. Germline CDR1 reads MNHEY; CDR2 reads SVGAGI. CDR3 residues: CASSPGLAGWDTQYF. The CDR3 region has the DNA TGTGCCAGCAGTCCGGGACTAGCGGGGTGGGATACGCAGTATTTT.

The chain joins TRBV5-1 to TRBJ2-5; no clear D. Trimming cost V 4 bases and J 0 bases, with 4 bases left between them. The CDR3 consists of 12 residues. Germline CDR1 SGHRS, CDR2 YFSETQ. The CDR3 reads CASSAYQETQYF. Here the CDR3 DNA reads TGCGCCAGCAGCGCGTACCAAGAGACCCAGTACTTC.

This chain uses TRBV2 with TRBJ1-5; D call uncertain. Germline CDR1 SNHLY, CDR2 FYNNEI. V lost 2 bases and J lost 2, with 7 bases in between. This CDR3 region has 14 residues. The CDR3 DNA sequence: TGTGCCAGCAGTGAACTGGGAGGCAATCAGCCCCAGCATTTT. As protein: CASSELGGNQPQHF.

The rearrangement joins TRBV12-5 to TRBJ2-5, with 15 nucleotides matching TRBD2. The CDR3 is 15 amino acids. Germline-derived CDR1 and CDR2 are LGHNT and FRNRAP. With V trimmed by 5 bases and J by 6 bases, 4 bases remained unmatched. The CDR3 DNA is TGTGCTAGTGGTATCGGACTAGCGGGAGGGCAGACCCAGTACTTC. Residues: CASGIGLAGGQTQYF. Combining the CDR3 with reference TRBV12-5 and TRBJ2-5 gives the whole variable domain DARVTQTPRHKVTEMGQEVTMRCQPILGHNTVFWYRQTMMQGLELLAYFRNRAPLDDSGMPKDRFSAEMPDATLATLKIQPSEPRDSAVYFCASGIGLAGGQTQYFGPGTRLLVL.

This rearrangement joins TRBV5-1 to TRBJ2-7; 12 nucleotides agree with TRBD1. CDR3 size: 18 residues. The V segment lost 4 bases and the J segment 0 bases; nucleotides outside the gene matches: 11. Germline V CDR1 and CDR2: SGHRS, YFSETQ. The CDR3 here is CASSLAGTGGPSSYEQYF. The CDR3 nucleotides are TGCGCCAGCAGCCTAGCGGGGACAGGGGGCCCGAGCTCCTACGAGCAGTACTTC.

The chain links TRBV18 to TRBJ2-7; possibly TRBD2 for D (6 bases). The CDR3 runs to 15 residues. From germline, CDR1 is KGHSH and CDR2 LQKENI. V was pared by 5 bases and J by 6 bases, with 20 bases between. CDR3 in DNA: TGTGCCAGCTCAATGGGGGGACTCCTGTGGTCCGAGCAGTACTTC. Its translation is CASSMGGLLWSEQYF. The full variable domain, its missing parts supplied by reference TRBV18 and TRBJ2-7, is NAGVMQNPRHLVRRRGQEARLRCSPMKGHSHVYWYRQLPEEGLKFMVYLQKENIIDESGMPKERFSAEFPKEGPSILRIQQVVRGDSAAYFCASSMGGLLWSEQYFGPGTRLTVT.

The chain has TRBV15 and TRBJ1-5; D is uncertain. The germline V gene encodes CDR1 LNHNV and CDR2 YYDKDF (reference sequence). Trimming took 3 bases from V and 12 from J, leaving 12 bases between them. This CDR3 has 12 residues. The DNA of the CDR3 is TGTGCCACCAGCAGGGAGAGGTGGAACCAGCATTTT. This translates into CATSRERWNQHF.

The chain carries TRBV7-6 and TRBJ1-1; tentative D call: TRBD1 (6 bases). The CDR3 spans 16 residues. Germline CDR1 SGHVS, CDR2 FNYEAQ. Trimming pared 3 bases from V and 1 base from J, leaving 15 bases between. In DNA form, the CDR3 reads TGTGCCAGCAGCTTCCGTCTGAACAGGGAGAACACTGAAGCTTTCTTT. It translates to CASSFRLNRENTEAFF.

The genes are TRBV5-1 and TRBJ1-4, with D perhaps TRBD1 (5 bases). The length of the CDR3 is 15 residues. Germline V gives CDR1 SGHRS, CDR2 YFSETQ. The V gene lost 5 bases and the J gene lost 5 bases, with 16 bases spanning the gap. CDR3 nucleotides: TGCGCCAGCAGGGTGACAGAGTTGGAAAATGAAAAACTGTTTTTT. Its translation: CASRVTELENEKLFF.

The J gene is TRBJ1-6, the V gene TRBV15; weak D call: TRBD1 (5 bases). Germline V gives CDR1 LNHNV, CDR2 YYDKDF (reference sequence). The CDR3 has 21 residues. V gave up 0 bases and J gave up 0 bases, with 21 bases separating them. The DNA for the CDR3 is TGTGCCACCAGCAGAGATCTTTACGCAGGGCAGGATCTCTCCTATAATTCACCCCTCCACTTT. This gives the protein CATSRDLYAGQDLSYNSPLHF.

The CDR3 sequence: CASSIDQTSGFTDTQYF. CDR3 DNA sequence: TGTGCCAGTAGTATAGATCAGACTAGCGGGTTCACAGATACGCAGTATTTT. This chain joins TRBV19 and TRBJ2-3; TRBD2 aligns across 10 bases. The junction had 5 bases not matched to a gene; V was cut back by 0 bases and J by 2 bases. The CDR3 covers 17 residues. Per germline, CDR1 LNHDA and CDR2 SQIVND (reference sequence).

This clone was counted once. J is TRBJ1-3 and V is TRBV19; D is unresolved. This CDR3 is built from 15 residues. Trimming cost V 3 bases and J 0 bases, with 9 bases left between them. The germline gives CDR1 LNHDA, CDR2 SQIVND (reference sequence). The CDR3 spells CASSILGLSGNTIYF. The CDR3 DNA reads TGTGCCAGTAGTATCCTAGGCCTCTCTGGAAACACCATATATTTT. The whole variable domain, filled in from reference TRBV19 and TRBJ1-3, reads DGGITQSPKYLFRKEGQNVTLSCEQNLNHDAMYWYRQDPGQGLRLIYYSQIVNDFQKGDIAEGYSVSREKKESFPLTVTSAQKNPTAFYLCASSILGLSGNTIYFGEGSWLTVV.

This chain uses TRBV4-2 with TRBJ1-2; D might be TRBD1 (6 bases). The germline V gene encodes CDR1 LGHNA and CDR2 YNFKEQ. This CDR3 contains 16 residues. Trimming took 0 bases from V and 2 from J, leaving 13 bases between them. CDR3 amino acids: CASSQDLKGVNYGYTF. DNA of the CDR3: TGTGCCAGCAGCCAAGACTTAAAGGGGGTGAACTATGGCTACACCTTC.

V and J are TRBV11-2 and TRBJ2-5; tentative D call: TRBD2 (5 bases). Germline V gives CDR1 SGHAT, CDR2 FQNNGV. V was cut by 5 bases and J by 4 bases, with 11 bases left in between. This CDR3 has 13 residues. The chain's CDR3 is CASSPDYTETQYF. CDR3 DNA sequence: TGTGCCAGCAGCCCAGACTACACAGAGACCCAGTACTTC.

V usage is TRBV6-5 and J usage is TRBJ1-3; 7 bases match TRBD1. Trimming cost V 7 bases and J 5 bases; bases outside gene matches: 11. The CDR3 length is 15 residues. The germline CDR1 and CDR2 sequences are MNHEY and SVGAGI. For the CDR3, the DNA is TGTGCCAGCACCTCTTTAAGGACAGGCCGAAACACCATATATTTT. It is translated as CASTSLRTGRNTIYF.

CDR3 sequence reads: CASSIGATQGYTF. DNA of the CDR3: TGTGCCAGCAGCATTGGGGCAACTCAGGGCTACACCTTC. The V and J genes are TRBV14 and TRBJ1-2, with a tentative D call TRBD1 (5 bases). Trimming stripped 5 bases from V and 8 bases from J, with 15 bases between. CDR3 length: 13 residues. The germline V gene encodes CDR1 SGHDN and CDR2 FVKESK.